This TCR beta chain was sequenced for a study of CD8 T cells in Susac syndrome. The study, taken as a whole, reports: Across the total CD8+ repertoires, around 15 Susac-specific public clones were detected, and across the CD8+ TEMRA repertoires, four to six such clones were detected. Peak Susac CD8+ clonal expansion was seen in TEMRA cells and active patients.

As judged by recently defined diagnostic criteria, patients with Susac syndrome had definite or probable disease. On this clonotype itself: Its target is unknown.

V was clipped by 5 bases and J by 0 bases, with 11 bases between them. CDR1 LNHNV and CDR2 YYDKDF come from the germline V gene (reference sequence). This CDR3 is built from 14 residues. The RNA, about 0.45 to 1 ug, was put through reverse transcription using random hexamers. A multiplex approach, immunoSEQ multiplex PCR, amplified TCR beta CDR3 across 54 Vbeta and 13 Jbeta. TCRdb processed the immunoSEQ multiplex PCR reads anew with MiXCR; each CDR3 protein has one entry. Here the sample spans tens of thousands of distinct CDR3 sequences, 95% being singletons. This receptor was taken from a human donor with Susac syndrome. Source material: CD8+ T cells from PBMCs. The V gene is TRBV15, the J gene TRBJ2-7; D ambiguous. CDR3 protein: CATSPGPSSYEQYF. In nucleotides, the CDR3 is TGTGCCACCAGCCCAGGACCGAGCTCCTACGAGCAGTACTTC.